These T cell receptor beta chains were read from a single sample in a study of cytomegalovirus exposure and HLA in healthy donors. The data were produced by immunoSEQ multiplex PCR, yet TCRdb's version contains in-frame clones alone and is incomplete. The sample lists 150,000 to 200,000 clones, 65% to 90% occurring once. Material: PBMCs. The receptor set was obtained from a woman between 18 and 29 years old in good health and CMV-seronegative. The CDR3 runs from the conserved cysteine through the conserved F or W. The order of the fields is clone size, V gene, J gene, D gene, CDR3 length, CDR3 protein, CDR3 DNA. The D gene is left open where the match is weak. For some rows the clone size is stated as once, few or many, or as a class when expanded; others skip it.

NA,TRBV10-1,TRBJ2-3,TRBD1,15,CASSPGQGGPDTQYF,TGCGCCAGCAGTCCGGGACAGGGAGGTCCAGATACGCAGTATTTT
NA,TRBV10-1,TRBJ2-3,NA,15,CASSSPRDSRDTQYF,TGCGCCAGCAGTTCCCCCCGGGACTCAAGAGATACGCAGTATTTT
NA,TRBV9,TRBJ1-2,NA,15,CASSVGRGQSYGYTF,TGTGCCAGCAGCGTAGGTAGAGGGCAGAGCTATGGCTACACCTTC
NA,TRBV29-1,TRBJ2-7,NA,13,CSVTGGNSYEQYF,TGCAGCGTAACCGGGGGAAACTCCTACGAGCAGTACTTC
NA,TRBV19,TRBJ2-7,TRBD2,14,CASSSGRTAYEQYF,TGTGCCAGTAGTAGCGGGAGGACCGCCTACGAGCAGTACTTC
NA,TRBV9,TRBJ2-7,NA,15,CASSVGGTATYEQYF,TGTGCCAGCAGCGTAGGCGGGACCGCTACCTACGAGCAGTACTTC
NA,TRBV5-4,TRBJ2-1,TRBD2,16,CASINSGRRSYNEQFF,TGTGCCAGCATCAATAGCGGGAGGAGGTCCTACAATGAGCAGTTCTTC
once,TRBV30,TRBJ1-2,TRBD1,14,CACDRGQDAYGYTF,TGTGCCTGCGACAGGGGCCAGGATGCATATGGCTACACCTTC
NA,TRBV6-5,TRBJ1-2,NA,15,CASRPNAHGGYGYTF,TGTGCCAGCAGACCCAATGCTCATGGAGGCTATGGCTACACCTTC
NA,TRBV11-3,TRBJ2-1,TRBD2,15,CASSAGTSGYNEQFF,TGTGCCAGCAGCGCCGGGACTAGCGGATACAATGAGCAGTTCTTC
NA,TRBV9,TRBJ2-3,TRBD2,14,CASSVASGGDTQYF,TGTGCCAGCAGCGTAGCTAGCGGGGGGGATACGCAGTATTTT
NA,TRBV30,TRBJ1-6,TRBD1,15,CAFRTGVSYNSPLHF,TGTGCCTTTCGGACAGGCGTCTCCTATAATTCACCCCTCCACTTT